Presented here are 4 T cell receptor beta chains from one specimen sequenced in a study of somatic mutations in cytotoxic T cells in rheumatoid arthritis. TCRdb keeps only in-frame clones here, not all; method: immunoSEQ multiplex PCR. Among about 12,000 clones listed, about 80% were seen once. Sequencing used CD8+ T cells sorted from blood. These receptors were collected from a man aged 50 or older in good health.

This clone came up a few times. The rearrangement links TRBV7-9 to TRBJ1-2, with D maybe TRBD1 (5 bases). The CDR3 extends over 15 amino acids. Trimming cost V 1 base and J 2 bases, with 11 bases left between them. Per the germline V gene, CDR1 is SEHNR and CDR2 is FQNEAQ (reference sequence). CDR3 in amino acids: CASSLEGTDNYGYTF. For the CDR3, the DNA is TGTGCCAGCAGCTTAGAGGGGACGGACAACTATGGCTACACCTTC.

A few counts support this clone. The chain carries TRBV4-1 and TRBJ2-7; 9 positions match TRBD2. Germline-derived CDR1 and CDR2 are MGHRA and YSYEKL. There are 14 residues in the CDR3. The ends lost 3 bases at V and 6 bases at J; junction bases unmatched: 6. The CDR3, as DNA: TGCGCCAGCAGCCAGGGCGGGGGGGCTTCCGAGCAGTACGTC. Protein sequence: CASSQGGGASEQYV.

This clone was seen a single time. The rearrangement uses TRBV7-9 and TRBJ2-3, with D uncertain. Germline CDR1 SEHNR, CDR2 FQNEAQ (reference sequence). Between the trimmed V and J ends, which lost 1 base and 6 bases, there was a span of 5 bases. The CDR3 covers 12 residues. CDR3 residues: CASSLEDDTQYF. Here the CDR3 DNA reads TGTGCCAGCAGCTTAGAGGACGATACGCAGTATTTT.

This chain uses TRBV28 with TRBJ1-6; D is ambiguous. CDR1 is MDHEN, CDR2 SYDVKM, per germline. The CDR3 has 15 residues. The germline V and J ends were trimmed by 7 bases and 4 bases, with 14 bases remaining between them. The CDR3 bases are TGTGCCAGCAATGGGGAAACAGAGTATAATTCACCCCTCCACTTT. Its translation is CASNGETEYNSPLHF.